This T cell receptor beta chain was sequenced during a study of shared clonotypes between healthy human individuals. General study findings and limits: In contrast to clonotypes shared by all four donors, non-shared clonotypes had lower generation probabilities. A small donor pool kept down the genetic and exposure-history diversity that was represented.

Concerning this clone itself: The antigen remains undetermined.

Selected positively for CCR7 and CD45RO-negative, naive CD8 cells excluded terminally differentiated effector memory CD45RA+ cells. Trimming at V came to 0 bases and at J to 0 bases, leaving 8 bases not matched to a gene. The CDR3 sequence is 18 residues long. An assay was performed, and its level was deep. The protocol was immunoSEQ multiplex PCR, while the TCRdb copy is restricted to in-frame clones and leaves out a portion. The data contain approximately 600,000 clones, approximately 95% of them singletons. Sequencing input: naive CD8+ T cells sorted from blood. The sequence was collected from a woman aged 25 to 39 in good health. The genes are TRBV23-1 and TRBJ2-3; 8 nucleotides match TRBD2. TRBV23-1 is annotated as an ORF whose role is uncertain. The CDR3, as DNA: TGCGCCAGCAGTCAATCAGCGGGAGCCCGCCCTAGCACAGATACGCAGTATTTT. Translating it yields CASSQSAGARPSTDTQYF.